These 19 T cell receptor beta chains originate from one sample sequenced in a study of Ad26.COV2.S vaccination and SARS-CoV-2 variants. Data came from immunoSEQ multiplex PCR; TCRdb stores just in-frame clones and leaves some out. The data show about 680,000 clones, roughly 90% seen once. Documented treatment: about 20 received Ad26.COV2.S at low or high dose, single or two shots; five or six received placebo; per-sample allocation not given. Following the first vaccine or placebo injection, samples were taken on day 63. The sample here was peripheral blood, taken in a trial of Ad26.COV2.S vaccine versus placebo. Receptor source: a person aged 18 to 65 who received the Ad26.COV2.S COVID-19 vaccine or a placebo.

Concerning this clone: A read error may account for a junction end that differs from germline. This same CDR3 is encoded by further DNA sequences in the sample. The gene calls are TRBV30 and TRBJ1-5; 10 bases fit TRBD1. Germline V gene lookup returns CDR1 GTSNPN and CDR2 SVGIG (reference sequence). This CDR3 has 14 residues. CDR3 residues: CAWSATGGNQPQHF. DNA for the CDR3: TGTGCCTGGAGTGCGACAGGGGGCAACCAGCCCCAGCATTTT.

V is TRBV6-5 and J is TRBJ2-5, with D possibly TRBD2 on 7 matching bases. Deletions cut 10 bases from V and 4 bases from J, with 16 bases between. This CDR3 is built from 13 residues. Germline lookup yields CDR1 MNHEY and CDR2 SVGAGI. The CDR3 region has the DNA TGTGCCACCCTCCAGGGGAGGGGAGAGACCCAGTACTTC. As protein: CATLQGRGETQYF.

J is TRBJ1-5 and V is TRBV10-3; D is undetermined. CDR1 is ENHRY and CDR2 is SYGVKD in the germline V gene. CDR3 length: 13 amino acids. V was trimmed by 3 bases and J by 5 bases, leaving 8 bases between them. The CDR3 DNA is TGTGCCATCAGTGATTCCGGTGATCAGCCCCAGCATTTT. Translated: CAISDSGDQPQHF.

J is TRBJ1-3 and V is TRBV4-2; D possibly corresponds to TRBD1 (6 bases). The CDR3 runs to 14 residues. Trimming took 1 base from V and 8 from J, leaving 12 bases between them. The germline V gene encodes CDR1 LGHNA and CDR2 YNFKEQ. Here the CDR3 reads CASSQAGAQDTIYF. The CDR3 DNA reads as TGTGCCAGCAGCCAAGCAGGGGCCCAGGACACCATATATTTT.

The rearrangement joins TRBV19 to TRBJ1-6; 9 positions agree with TRBD1. The CDR3 has 15 residues. Germline CDR1 and CDR2: LNHDA and SQIVND (reference sequence). Trimming removed 6 bases from V and 10 bases from J; junction bases left unmatched: 10. CDR3 sequence reads: CASRFGTGTDSPLHF. The CDR3 DNA is TGTGCCAGTAGGTTCGGGACAGGGACAGACTCACCCCTCCACTTT.

The chain combines TRBV21-1 with TRBJ2-7; TRBD1, as called in the table, went unchecked against the DNA. TRBV21-1 is annotated as a pseudogene. This CDR3 spans 16 amino acids. CDR3 in DNA: TGTGCCAGCAGCATGTGTGGACAGAAGTTCTCCTACGAGCAGTACTTC. Translated, it gives CASSMCGQKFSYEQYF.

The chain combines TRBV11-3 with TRBJ2-1, with 10 bases fitting TRBD1. After removal of 5 bases from V and 5 bases from J, the junction contained 9 bases not matched to a gene. Germline lookup yields CDR1 SGHNT and CDR2 YENEEA. CDR3 length equals 16 residues. The CDR3 DNA reads as TGTGCCAGCAGCCCCTACGGGACAGGGGAAGACAATGAGCAGTTCTTC. It is translated as CASSPYGTGEDNEQFF. The full variable domain, completed using reference TRBV11-3 and TRBJ2-1, is EAGVVQSPRYKIIEKKQPVAFWCNPISGHNTLYWYLQNLGQGPELLIRYENEEAVDDSQLPKDRFSAERLKGVDSTLKIQPAELGDSAVYLCASSPYGTGEDNEQFFGPGTRLTVL.

In DNA, the CDR3 is TGTGCCAGTAGTATACGGTCTCAGGTGAACACAGATACGCAGTATTTT. This sequence encodes CASSIRSQVNTDTQYF. The rearrangement uses TRBV19 and TRBJ2-3, with D unclear. Trimming took 2 bases from V and 2 from J, leaving 14 bases between them. The CDR3 is made up of 16 amino acids. The V gene's germline CDR1 is LNHDA and CDR2 SQIVND (reference sequence).

This chain joins TRBV25-1 and TRBJ1-1, with D tentatively TRBD1 (5 bases). The germline V gene encodes CDR1 MGHDK and CDR2 SYGVNS. The CDR3 runs 13 residues. Between the trimmed V and J ends, which lost 0 bases and 11 bases, there was a span of 13 bases. The CDR3 DNA reads TGTGCCAGCAGTGAATATGGGGGTTTGTTGGCTTTCTTT. Translated, it gives CASSEYGGLLAFF.

The rearrangement links TRBV6-5 to TRBJ1-4; TRBD1 aligns across 11 bases. Losses at the gene ends were 6 bases for V and 5 bases for J; bases not matched to a gene: 5. In germline, CDR1 is MNHEY, CDR2 SVGAGI. The CDR3 length is 15 residues. The CDR3 here is CASRWTGGLNEKLFF. In DNA form, the CDR3 reads TGTGCCAGCAGATGGACAGGGGGCCTAAATGAAAAACTGTTTTTT.

The chain employs TRBV6-5 and TRBJ1-2; a possible D gene is TRBD1 (6 bases). The CDR3 runs to 14 residues. The germline CDR1 and CDR2 sequences are MNHEY and SVGAGI. The V gene lost 3 bases and the J gene lost 3 bases, with 11 bases spanning the gap. The DNA of the CDR3 is TGTGCCAGCAGTTATGGCGGGGGCCACTATGGCTACACCTTC. Amino acid sequence: CASSYGGGHYGYTF.

The rearrangement joins TRBV6-4 to TRBJ2-1; the match to TRBD2 covers 8 bases. V trimming: 5 bases; J trimming: 4 bases; junction bases outside the gene matches: 7. Per germline, CDR1 MRHNA and CDR2 SNTAGT. CDR3 size: 15 residues. CDR3 sequence (DNA): TGTGCCAGCAGTCTTAGTAGCGGGAATTACAATGAGCAGTTCTTC. As protein: CASSLSSGNYNEQFF.

V and J are TRBV5-1 and TRBJ2-5, with a possible D match to TRBD2 (5 bases). The ends were cut back, 4 bases at V and 4 bases at J, with 8 bases in the middle. The CDR3 spans 12 residues. Germline CDR1 reads SGHRS; CDR2 reads YFSETQ. CDR3 residues: CASSPRAETQYF. CDR3 nucleotide sequence: TGCGCCAGCAGCCCGCGGGCAGAGACCCAGTACTTC. The full variable domain, its missing parts supplied by reference TRBV5-1 and TRBJ2-5, is KAGVTQTPRYLIKTRGQQVTLSCSPISGHRSVSWYQQTPGQGLQFLFEYFSETQRNKGNFPGRFSGRQFSNSRSEMNVSTLELGDSALYLCASSPRAETQYFGPGTRLLVL.

The chain uses TRBV4-2 and TRBJ2-3, with TRBD2 matching over 7 bases. The CDR3 sequence is 19 residues long. Germline V gene sequence: CDR1 LGHNA, CDR2 YNFKEQ. The junction had 15 bases not matched to a gene; V was cut back by 0 bases and J by 3 bases. The DNA for the CDR3 is TGTGCCAGCAGCCAAGAGGGGATGGGCGGGGGAGGTTTTACAGATACGCAGTATTTT. Translation: CASSQEGMGGGGFTDTQYF.

As regards this clone: At the DNA level, this CDR3 is encoded by other sequences in the same sample as well. The chain carries TRBV19 and TRBJ2-6, with D hard to call. Germline CDR1 and CDR2: LNHDA and SQIVND (reference sequence). CDR3 length: 13 amino acids. The V end lost 2 bases, the J end lost 1 base, and 0 bases lay between the germline ends. The CDR3 is CASSISGANVLTF. The CDR3 bases are TGTGCCAGTAGTATATCTGGGGCCAACGTCCTGACTTTC.

The V gene is TRBV24-1, the J gene TRBJ2-1; D may match TRBD1 or TRBD2 (5 bases each). Germline loops: CDR1 KGHDR, CDR2 SFDVKD. Deletions cut 10 bases from V and 6 bases from J, with 18 bases between. The CDR3 is 14 residues long. As DNA, the CDR3 is TGTGCCACTGCCGGGGCGTTTGGGGTCAATGAGCAGTTCTTC. Protein: CATAGAFGVNEQFF.

This clone showed up just once. The chain couples TRBV18 to TRBJ1-4, with TRBD1 as a possible D gene (6 bases). This CDR3 has 15 amino acids. V was trimmed by 3 bases and J by 7 bases, leaving 15 bases between them. The V gene's germline CDR1 is KGHSH and CDR2 LQKENI. The chain's CDR3 is CASSPRTDLGEKLFF. The CDR3 DNA is TGTGCCAGCTCACCGAGGACAGATCTTGGTGAAAAACTGTTTTTT.

The chain employs TRBV10-2 and TRBJ2-1; 10 bases are a match to TRBD2. The CDR3 is 16 amino acids. CDR1 and CDR2 (germline): WSHSY, SAAADI. Germline trimming cut 6 bases from V and 6 bases from J; bases unmatched to any gene: 11. CDR3 bases: TGCGCCAGCAGCCCCCGGCTAGCGGGAGTCTCCAATGAGCAGTTCTTC. Amino acid sequence: CASSPRLAGVSNEQFF.

The V gene is TRBV3-1 (or the pseudogene TRBV3-2), the J gene TRBJ2-5, with a tentative D call TRBD1 (6 bases). With 10 bases removed from V and 5 bases from J, the gap between germline ends came to 20 bases. The CDR3 totals 14 residues. Germline CDR1 is LGHDT and CDR2 is YNNKEL (reference sequence). The CDR3 spells CATGQEQGGETQYF. CDR3 coding DNA: TGTGCCACGGGCCAGGAACAGGGTGGGGAGACCCAGTACTTC.